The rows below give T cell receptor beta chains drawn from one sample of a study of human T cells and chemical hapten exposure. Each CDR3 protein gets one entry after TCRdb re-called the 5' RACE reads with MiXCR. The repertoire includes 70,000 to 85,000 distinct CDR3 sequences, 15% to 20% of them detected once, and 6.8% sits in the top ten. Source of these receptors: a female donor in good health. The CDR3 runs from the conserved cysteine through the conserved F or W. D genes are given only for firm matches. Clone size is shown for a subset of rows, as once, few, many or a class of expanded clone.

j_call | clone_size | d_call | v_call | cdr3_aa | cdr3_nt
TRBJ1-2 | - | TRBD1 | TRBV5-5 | CASSLERPGTAFGSLSYGYTF | TGTGCCAGCAGCTTGGAACGTCCCGGGACAGCGTTCGGCTCACTCAGCTATGGCTACACCTTC
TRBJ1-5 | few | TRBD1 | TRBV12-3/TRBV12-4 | CASSSQGRNQPQHF | TGTGCCAGCAGTTCACAGGGGCGCAATCAGCCCCAGCATTTT
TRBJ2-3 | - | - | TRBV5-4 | CASSGNSTDTQYF | TGTGCCAGCAGCGGGAATAGCACAGATACGCAGTATTTT
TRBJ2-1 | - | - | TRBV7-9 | CASSLRENNEQFF | TGTGCCAGCAGCTTACGGGAGAACAATGAGCAGTTCTTC
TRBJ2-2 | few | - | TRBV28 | CASSFMAGRTGELFF | TGTGCCAGCAGTTTTATGGCAGGGCGAACCGGGGAGCTGTTTTTT
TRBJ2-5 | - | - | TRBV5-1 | CASSLAPGTAQETQYF | TGCGCCAGCAGCTTGGCCCCCGGGACTGCTCAAGAGACCCAGTACTTC
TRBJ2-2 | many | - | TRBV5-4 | CASSLEQGLEELFF | TGTGCCAGCAGCTTGGAACAGGGACTCGAGGAGCTGTTTTTT
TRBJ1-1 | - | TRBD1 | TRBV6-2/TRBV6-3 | CASSPTDTGDTEAFF | TGTGCCAGCAGTCCTACCGACACAGGGGACACTGAAGCTTTCTTT
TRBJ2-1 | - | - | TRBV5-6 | CASSPASGPLYNEQFF | TGTGCCAGCAGCCCGGCCAGCGGACCTCTCTACAATGAGCAGTTCTTC
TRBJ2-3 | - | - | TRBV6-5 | CASSTLVPTDTQYF | TGTGCCAGCAGTACCTTAGTACCTACAGATACGCAGTATTTT
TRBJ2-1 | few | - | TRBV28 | CASTSEIWGEQFF | TGTGCCAGCACTTCGGAGATTTGGGGTGAGCAGTTCTTC
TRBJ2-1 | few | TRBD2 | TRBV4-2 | CASSQVRPSGRALYNEQFF | TGTGCCAGCAGCCAAGTCCGGCCTAGCGGGAGGGCCCTATACAATGAGCAGTTCTTC
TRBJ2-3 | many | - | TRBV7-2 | CASSLARGSARTQYF | TGTGCCAGCAGCTTAGCGCGAGGCAGCGCCCGGACGCAGTATTTT
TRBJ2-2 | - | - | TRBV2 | CASSPGPGSTGELFF | TGTGCCAGCAGTCCGGGCCCCGGGAGCACCGGGGAGCTGTTTTTT
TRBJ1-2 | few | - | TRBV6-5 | CASSPLPTTNYGYTF | TGTGCCAGCAGCCCATTACCTACTACTAACTATGGCTACACCTTC
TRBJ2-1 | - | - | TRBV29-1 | CSVARGVSYNEQFF | TGCAGCGTTGCTCGGGGAGTCTCCTACAATGAGCAGTTCTTC
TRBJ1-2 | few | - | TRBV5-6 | CASSHPLQYGYTF | TGTGCCAGCAGCCATCCTCTTCAGTATGGCTACACCTTC
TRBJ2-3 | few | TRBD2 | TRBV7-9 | CASSVGTSGPGADTQYF | TGTGCCAGCAGCGTGGGGACTAGCGGCCCAGGGGCAGATACGCAGTATTTT
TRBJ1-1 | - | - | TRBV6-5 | CASEPPGSTEAFF | TGTGCCAGTGAACCCCCGGGGAGCACTGAAGCTTTCTTT
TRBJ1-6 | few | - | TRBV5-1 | CASSSDTNNSPLHF | TGCGCCAGCAGCTCGGACACAAATAATTCACCCCTCCACTTT
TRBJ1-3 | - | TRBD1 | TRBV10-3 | CAISGGTGNYGNTIYF | TGTGCCATCAGTGGGGGGACAGGGAACTATGGAAACACCATATATTTT
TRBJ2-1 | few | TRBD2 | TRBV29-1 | CSVETGLADSYNEQFF | TGCAGCGTGGAAACGGGACTAGCGGACTCCTACAATGAGCAGTTCTTC
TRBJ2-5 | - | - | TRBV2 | CASSDTGTLGETQYF | TGTGCCAGCAGTGATACCGGGACCCTGGGCGAGACCCAGTACTTC
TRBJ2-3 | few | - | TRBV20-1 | CSVSGRYGQGDTQYF | TGCAGTGTCAGCGGGCGCTACGGACAAGGAGATACGCAGTATTTT
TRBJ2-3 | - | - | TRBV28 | CASSLTQADTQYF | TGTGCCAGCAGTTTGACCCAAGCAGATACGCAGTATTTT
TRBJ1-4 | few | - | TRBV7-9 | CASSRSLNEKLFF | TGTGCCAGCAGCAGGAGCCTTAATGAAAAACTGTTTTTT